The source of this T cell receptor (beta chain) is a study of OX40 agonist ivuxolimab in advanced cancers. Study-wide background: A history of anti-PD-1, anti-PD-L1 or anti-CTLA-4 therapy was acceptable, and approximately 41% had some.

Assay: immunoSEQ multiplex PCR; the TCRdb copy retains only in-frame clones and omits some. The sample lists roughly 96,000 clones; about 84% were seen once. With autoimmune disease history or systemic immunosuppression, patients were excluded. Per germline, CDR1 LNHDA and CDR2 SQIVND (reference sequence). The CDR3 has 16 residues. Trimming left V 3 bases short and J 2 bases short, with 14 bases between. This chain uses TRBV19 with TRBJ2-1; possibly TRBD1 for D (7 bases). The material sequenced was CD4+ or CD8+ T cells sorted from blood, taken in a trial of the OX40 agonist ivuxolimab. The origin of this receptor is an adult with an advanced solid tumor such as melanoma, head and neck, liver or kidney cancer. CDR3 residues: CASSIRQGGPYNEQFF. The DNA for the CDR3 is TGTGCCAGTAGTATCCGGCAGGGGGGCCCCTACAATGAGCAGTTCTTC.